Listed below are T cell receptor beta chains from one sample, sequenced in a study of blood T cell repertoires in COVID-19. Assay: immunoSEQ multiplex PCR; the TCRdb copy retains only in-frame clones and omits some. The sample consists of roughly 220,000 clones, roughly 80% of them appearing once. Sequenced sample: PBMCs or T cells enriched from blood (not recorded which). These receptors were taken from a woman aged 40-49 years with acute COVID-19. CDR3s leave out the opening cysteine and the closing phenylalanine or tryptophan. Each record gives: V gene, J gene, CDR3 protein.

V gene: TRBV11-2
J gene: TRBJ2-5
CDR3 protein: ASTLGGGGETQY

V gene: TRBV11-1
J gene: TRBJ1-2
CDR3 protein: ASSFDREVTGYT

V gene: TRBV28
J gene: TRBJ2-3
CDR3 protein: ASSLPFTDTQY

V gene: TRBV9
J gene: TRBJ2-2
CDR3 protein: ASSGDTGELF

V gene: TRBV9
J gene: TRBJ1-2
CDR3 protein: ARTPRIRRGRYT

V gene: TRBV2
J gene: TRBJ2-3
CDR3 protein: ASSEHSGRRGTDTQY

V gene: TRBV12-3/TRBV12-4
J gene: TRBJ1-1
CDR3 protein: ASSSDRPAEAF

V gene: TRBV30
J gene: TRBJ2-7
CDR3 protein: AYRVAGGSYEQY

V gene: TRBV6-5
J gene: TRBJ1-6
CDR3 protein: ASSYLRQWNSPLH

V gene: TRBV14
J gene: TRBJ2-3
CDR3 protein: ASSQGAGGGGYTQY

V gene: TRBV11-2
J gene: TRBJ2-2
CDR3 protein: ASSFLSGRADTGELF

V gene: TRBV5-1
J gene: TRBJ1-1
CDR3 protein: ASSLQGGSTEAF

V gene: TRBV11-2
J gene: TRBJ2-7
CDR3 protein: ASSFTGRATYEQY

V gene: TRBV7-8
J gene: TRBJ2-5
CDR3 protein: ASTMRGQGVGETQY

V gene: TRBV9
J gene: TRBJ2-1
CDR3 protein: ASSVGVAGGREQF

V gene: TRBV5-1
J gene: TRBJ1-1
CDR3 protein: ASSWWTGGTEAF

V gene: TRBV11-2
J gene: TRBJ2-6
CDR3 protein: ASSLDFSSGANVLT

V gene: TRBV27
J gene: TRBJ1-1
CDR3 protein: ASSLLRVGATEAF

V gene: TRBV29-1
J gene: TRBJ2-7
CDR3 protein: SVEVRPYEQY

V gene: TRBV30
J gene: TRBJ2-2
CDR3 protein: AWIVQGYTGELF

V gene: TRBV21-1
J gene: TRBJ1-1
CDR3 protein: ASSETVDRVGQAF

V gene: TRBV28
J gene: TRBJ1-2
CDR3 protein: ASSSGVDYGYT

V gene: TRBV3-1/TRBV3-2
J gene: TRBJ1-1
CDR3 protein: ASSTRQGARGEAF

V gene: TRBV27
J gene: TRBJ1-2
CDR3 protein: ASSLGGLNYGYT

V gene: TRBV7-2
J gene: TRBJ1-5
CDR3 protein: ASSFGLQGVQPQH

V gene: TRBV10-3
J gene: TRBJ2-5
CDR3 protein: AIRRDRGTQETQY

V gene: TRBV2
J gene: TRBJ1-6
CDR3 protein: ASSGDRTGSPLH

V gene: TRBV4-1
J gene: TRBJ2-7
CDR3 protein: ASSQGTGAIYEQY